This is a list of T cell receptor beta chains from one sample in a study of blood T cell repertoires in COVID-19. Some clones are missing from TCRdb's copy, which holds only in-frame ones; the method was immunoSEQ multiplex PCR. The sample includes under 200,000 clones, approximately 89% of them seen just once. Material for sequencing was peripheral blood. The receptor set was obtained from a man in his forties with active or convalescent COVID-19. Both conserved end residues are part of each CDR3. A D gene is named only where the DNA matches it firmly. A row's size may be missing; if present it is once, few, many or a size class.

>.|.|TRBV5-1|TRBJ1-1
CASSLGGMNTEAFF
TGCGCCAGCAGCTTGGGAGGGATGAACACTGAAGCTTTCTTT
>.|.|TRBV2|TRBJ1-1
CASSEGRGPNTEAFF
TGTGCCAGCAGTGAAGGGCGGGGGCCGAACACTGAAGCTTTCTTT
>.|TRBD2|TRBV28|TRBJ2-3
CASSTGGVTQYF
TGTGCCAGCAGCACCGGGGGGGTTACGCAGTATTTT
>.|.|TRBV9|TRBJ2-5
CASSVDRETQYF
TGTGCCAGCAGCGTAGACAGAGAGACCCAGTACTTC
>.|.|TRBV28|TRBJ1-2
CASRSPRGSNYGYTF
TGTGCCAGCAGAAGTCCCAGGGGATCCAACTATGGCTACACCTTC
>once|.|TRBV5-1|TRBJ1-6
CASSLTGPPSPLHF
TGCGCCAGCAGCTTGACAGGGCCCCCCTCACCCCTCCACTTT
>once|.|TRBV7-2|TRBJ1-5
CASSKGPHGGNQPQHF
TGTGCCAGCAGCAAAGGACCCCACGGGGGCAATCAGCCCCAGCATTTT
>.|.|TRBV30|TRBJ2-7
CAWSPPLALDEQYF
TGTGCCTGGAGTCCTCCACTAGCCTTGGACGAGCAGTACTTC
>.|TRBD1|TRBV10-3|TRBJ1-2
CAIRGTGSYYTF
TGTGCCATCCGCGGGACAGGGTCGTACTACACCTTC
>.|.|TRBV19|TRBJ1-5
CASSIFQGGQPQHF
TGTGCCAGTAGTATATTCCAGGGCGGTCAGCCCCAGCATTTT
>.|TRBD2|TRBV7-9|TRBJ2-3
CASSLGGGGGASDTQYF
TGTGCCAGCAGCTTAGGGGGCGGCGGGGGGGCCTCAGATACGCAGTATTTT
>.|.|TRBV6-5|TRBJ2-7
CASNRPGPGAYEQYF
TGTGCCAGCAACCGACCAGGCCCCGGTGCCTACGAGCAGTACTTC
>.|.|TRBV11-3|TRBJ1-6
CASSLGQPNSPLHF
TGTGCCAGCAGCTTGGGACAACCTAATTCACCCCTCCACTTT
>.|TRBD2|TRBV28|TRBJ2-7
CASSVPGLSYEQYF
TGTGCCAGCAGTGTACCGGGACTAAGCTACGAGCAGTACTTC
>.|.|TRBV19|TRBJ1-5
CASSIGRNQPQHF
TGTGCCAGTAGTATAGGGAGGAATCAGCCCCAGCATTTT
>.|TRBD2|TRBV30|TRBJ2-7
CAWSAPTLGRAQFFSSYEQYF
TGTGCCTGGAGTGCACCAACCCTGGGGAGGGCCCAGTTTTTCAGCTCCTACGAGCAGTACTTC
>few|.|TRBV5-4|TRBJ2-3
CASSPDRYSDTQYF
TGTGCCAGCAGCCCTGACAGGTACTCAGATACGCAGTATTTT
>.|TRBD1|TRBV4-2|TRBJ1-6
CASSQRGQGYNSPLHF
TGTGCCAGCAGCCAACGAGGACAGGGGTATAATTCACCCCTCCACTTT
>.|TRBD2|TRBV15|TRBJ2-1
CATSGGTSGDLQEQFF
TGTGCCACCAGCGGTGGGACTAGCGGGGACCTACAAGAGCAGTTCTTC
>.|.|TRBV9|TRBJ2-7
CASSVAERIAVSEQYF
TGTGCCAGCAGCGTAGCGGAGCGAATAGCCGTCTCCGAGCAGTACTTC
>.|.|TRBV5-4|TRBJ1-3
CASSAQGADTIYF
TGTGCCAGCAGCGCACAGGGCGCCGACACCATATATTTT
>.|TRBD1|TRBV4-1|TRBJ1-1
CASSRGQGTEAFF
TGCGCCAGCAGCCGGGGACAGGGCACTGAAGCTTTCTTT
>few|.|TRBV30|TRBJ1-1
CAWRPPYRLTEAFF
TGTGCCTGGAGGCCCCCTTACAGGTTGACTGAAGCTTTCTTT
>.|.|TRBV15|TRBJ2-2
CATSRDRAVTGELFF
TGTGCCACCAGCAGAGATCGCGCGGTAACCGGGGAGCTGTTTTTT